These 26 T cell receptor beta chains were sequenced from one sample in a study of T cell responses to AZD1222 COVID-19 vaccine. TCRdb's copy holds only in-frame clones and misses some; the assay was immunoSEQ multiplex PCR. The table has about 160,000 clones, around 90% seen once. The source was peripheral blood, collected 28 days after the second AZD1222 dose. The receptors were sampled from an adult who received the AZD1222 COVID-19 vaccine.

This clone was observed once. The chain's CDR3 is CAISDTGSSYNEQFF. DNA of the CDR3: TGTGCCATCAGTGATACCGGGTCCTCCTACAATGAGCAGTTCTTC. The chain recombines TRBV10-3 with TRBJ2-1; D is unclear. This CDR3 is 15 amino acids long. Trimming shortened V by 3 bases and J by 0 bases, and 9 bases separated the two germline ends. Germline V gene lookup returns CDR1 ENHRY and CDR2 SYGVKD.

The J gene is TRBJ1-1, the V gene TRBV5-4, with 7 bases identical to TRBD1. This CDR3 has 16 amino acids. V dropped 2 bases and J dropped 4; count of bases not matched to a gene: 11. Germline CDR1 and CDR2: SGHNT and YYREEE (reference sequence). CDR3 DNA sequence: TGTGCCAGCAGCTTAGGAGAGGGGGCGGATATCACTGAAGCTTTCTTT. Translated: CASSLGEGADITEAFF.

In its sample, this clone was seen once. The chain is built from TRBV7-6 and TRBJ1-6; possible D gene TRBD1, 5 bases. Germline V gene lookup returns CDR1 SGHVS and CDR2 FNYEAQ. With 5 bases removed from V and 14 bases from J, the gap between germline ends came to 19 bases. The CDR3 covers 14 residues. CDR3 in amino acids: CASSAPGTPSSLHF. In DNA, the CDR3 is TGTGCCAGCAGCGCCCCCGGGACCCCTTCGTCCCTCCACTTT.

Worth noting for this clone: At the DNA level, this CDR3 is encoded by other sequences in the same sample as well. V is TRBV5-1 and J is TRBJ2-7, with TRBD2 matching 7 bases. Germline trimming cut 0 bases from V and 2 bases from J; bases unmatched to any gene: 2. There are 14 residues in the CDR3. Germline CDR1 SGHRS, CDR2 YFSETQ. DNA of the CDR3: TGCGCCAGCAGCTTGGGCGGGAGAGCCTACGAGCAGTACTTC. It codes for CASSLGGRAYEQYF.

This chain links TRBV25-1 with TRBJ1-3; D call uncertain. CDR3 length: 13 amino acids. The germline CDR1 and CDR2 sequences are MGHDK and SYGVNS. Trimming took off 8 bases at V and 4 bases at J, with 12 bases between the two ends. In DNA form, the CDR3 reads TGTGCCAGCGCCCCCGGGTACGGAAACACCATATATTTT. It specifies CASAPGYGNTIYF.

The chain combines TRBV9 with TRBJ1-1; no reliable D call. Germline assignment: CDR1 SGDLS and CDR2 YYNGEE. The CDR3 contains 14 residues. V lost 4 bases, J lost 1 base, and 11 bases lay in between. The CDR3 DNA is TGTGCCAGCAGCCCTACATCGGGGAACACTGAAGCTTTCTTT. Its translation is CASSPTSGNTEAFF.

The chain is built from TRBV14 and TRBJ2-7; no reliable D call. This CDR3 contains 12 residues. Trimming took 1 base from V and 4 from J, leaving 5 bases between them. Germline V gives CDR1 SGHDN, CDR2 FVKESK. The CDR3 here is CASSQGDYEQYF. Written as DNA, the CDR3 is TGTGCCAGCAGCCAAGGGGATTACGAGCAGTACTTC.

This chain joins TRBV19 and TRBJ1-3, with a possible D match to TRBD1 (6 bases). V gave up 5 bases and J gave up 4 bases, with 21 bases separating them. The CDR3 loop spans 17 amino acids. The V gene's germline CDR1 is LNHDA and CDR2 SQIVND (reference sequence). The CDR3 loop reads CASSPEGHRVTGNTIYF. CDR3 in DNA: TGTGCCAGTAGTCCAGAGGGACACCGAGTGACAGGAAACACCATATATTTT.

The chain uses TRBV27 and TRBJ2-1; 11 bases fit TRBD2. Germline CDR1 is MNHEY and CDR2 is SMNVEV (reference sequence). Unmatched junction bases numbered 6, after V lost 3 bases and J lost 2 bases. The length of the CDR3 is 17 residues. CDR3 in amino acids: CASSFTPGLAAYNEQFF. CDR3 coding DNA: TGTGCCAGCAGTTTTACCCCGGGACTAGCGGCCTACAATGAGCAGTTCTTC.

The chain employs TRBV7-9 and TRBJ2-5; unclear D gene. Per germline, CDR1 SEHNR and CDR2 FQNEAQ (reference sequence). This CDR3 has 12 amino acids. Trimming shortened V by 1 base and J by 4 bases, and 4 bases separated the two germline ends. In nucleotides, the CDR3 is TGTGCCAGCAGCTTAGAGCCAGAGACCCAGTACTTC. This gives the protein CASSLEPETQYF.

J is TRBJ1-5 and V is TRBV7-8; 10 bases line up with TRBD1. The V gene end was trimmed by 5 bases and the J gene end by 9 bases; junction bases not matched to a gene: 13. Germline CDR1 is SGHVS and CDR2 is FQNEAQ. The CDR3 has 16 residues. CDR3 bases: TGTGCCAGCAGCCGAGGGACAGGGGAATCTTTCGGGCCCCAGCATTTT. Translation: CASSRGTGESFGPQHF. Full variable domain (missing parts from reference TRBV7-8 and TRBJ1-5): GAGVSQSPRYKVAKRGQDVALRCDPISGHVSLFWYQQALGQGPEFLTYFQNEAQLDKSGLPSDRFFAERPEGSVSTLKIQRTQQEDSAVYLCASSRGTGESFGPQHFGDGTRLSIL.

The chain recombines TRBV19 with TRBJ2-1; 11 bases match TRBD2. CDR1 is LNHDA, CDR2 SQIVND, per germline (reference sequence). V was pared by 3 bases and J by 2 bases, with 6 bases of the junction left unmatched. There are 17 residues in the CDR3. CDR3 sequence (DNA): TGTGCCAGTAGTATTTTTTCTAGCGGGGGGCCCTACAATGAGCAGTTCTTC. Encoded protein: CASSIFSSGGPYNEQFF.

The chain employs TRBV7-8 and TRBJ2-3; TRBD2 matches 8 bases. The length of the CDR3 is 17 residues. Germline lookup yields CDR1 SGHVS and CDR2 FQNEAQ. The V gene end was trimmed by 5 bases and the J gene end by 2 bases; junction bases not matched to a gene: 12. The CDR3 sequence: CASSPDATSATTDTQYF. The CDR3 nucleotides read TGTGCCAGCAGCCCCGATGCGACTAGCGCCACCACAGATACGCAGTATTTT.

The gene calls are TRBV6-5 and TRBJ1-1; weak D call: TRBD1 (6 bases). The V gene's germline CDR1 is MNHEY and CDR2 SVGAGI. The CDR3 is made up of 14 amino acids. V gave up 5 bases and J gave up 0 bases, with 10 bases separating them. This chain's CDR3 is CASSTGGMNTEAFF. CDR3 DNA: TGTGCCAGCAGTACCGGGGGCATGAACACTGAAGCTTTCTTT.

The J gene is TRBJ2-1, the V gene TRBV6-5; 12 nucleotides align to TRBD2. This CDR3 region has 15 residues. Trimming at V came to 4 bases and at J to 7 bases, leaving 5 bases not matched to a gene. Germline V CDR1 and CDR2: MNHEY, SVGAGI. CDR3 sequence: CASSSTSGSHNEQFF. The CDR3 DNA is TGTGCCAGCAGTTCGACTAGCGGGAGTCATAATGAGCAGTTCTTC.

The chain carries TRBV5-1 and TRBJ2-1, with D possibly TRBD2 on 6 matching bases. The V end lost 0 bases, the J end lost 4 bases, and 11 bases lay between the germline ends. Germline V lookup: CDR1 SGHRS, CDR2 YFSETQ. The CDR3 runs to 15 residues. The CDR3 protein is CASSLGGGGYNEQFF. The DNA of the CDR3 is TGCGCCAGCAGCTTGGGGGGAGGTGGTTACAATGAGCAGTTCTTC.

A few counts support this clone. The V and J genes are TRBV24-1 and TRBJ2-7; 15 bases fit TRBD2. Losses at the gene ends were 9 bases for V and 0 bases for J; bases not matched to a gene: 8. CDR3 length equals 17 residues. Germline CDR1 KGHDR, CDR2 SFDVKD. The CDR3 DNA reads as TGTGCCACCCCTGGGACTAGCGGGAGGCCGAGCTCCTACGAGCAGTACTTC. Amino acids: CATPGTSGRPSSYEQYF.

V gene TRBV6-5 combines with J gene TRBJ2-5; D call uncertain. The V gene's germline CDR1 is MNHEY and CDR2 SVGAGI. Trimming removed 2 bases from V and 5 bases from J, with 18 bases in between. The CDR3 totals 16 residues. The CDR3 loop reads CASSYPIIGNRETQYF. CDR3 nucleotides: TGTGCCAGCAGTTACCCAATCATCGGTAATCGGGAGACCCAGTACTTC.

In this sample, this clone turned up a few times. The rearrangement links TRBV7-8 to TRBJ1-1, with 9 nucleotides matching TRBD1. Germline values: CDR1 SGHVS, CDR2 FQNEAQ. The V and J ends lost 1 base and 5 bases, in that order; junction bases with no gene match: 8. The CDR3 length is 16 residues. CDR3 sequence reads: CASSLGGTGRGTEAFF. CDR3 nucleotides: TGTGCCAGCAGCTTAGGGGGGACAGGGAGAGGAACTGAAGCTTTCTTT.

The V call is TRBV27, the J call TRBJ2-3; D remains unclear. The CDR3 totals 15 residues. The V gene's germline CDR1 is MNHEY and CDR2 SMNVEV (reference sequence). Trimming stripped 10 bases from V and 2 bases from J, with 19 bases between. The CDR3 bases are TGTGCCATTATCATAGAACAGTCGAACACAGATACGCAGTATTTT. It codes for CAIIIEQSNTDTQYF.

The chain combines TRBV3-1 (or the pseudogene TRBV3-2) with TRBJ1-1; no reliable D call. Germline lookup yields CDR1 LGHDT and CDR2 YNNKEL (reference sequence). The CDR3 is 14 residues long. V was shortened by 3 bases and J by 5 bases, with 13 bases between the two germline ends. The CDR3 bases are TGTGCCAGCAGCCAGTCCCTCGGGAGGACTGAAGCTTTCTTT. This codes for CASSQSLGRTEAFF.

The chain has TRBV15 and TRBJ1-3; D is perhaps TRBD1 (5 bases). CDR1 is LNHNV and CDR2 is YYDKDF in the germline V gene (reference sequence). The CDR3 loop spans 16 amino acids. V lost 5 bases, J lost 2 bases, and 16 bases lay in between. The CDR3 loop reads CATSRGTGRAGNTIYF. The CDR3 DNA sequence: TGTGCCACCAGCCGAGGTACAGGCAGAGCTGGAAACACCATATATTTT. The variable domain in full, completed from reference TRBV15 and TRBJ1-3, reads DAMVIQNPRYQVTQFGKPVTLSCSQTLNHNVMYWYQQKSSQAPKLLFHYYDKDFNNEADTPDNFQSRRPNTSFCFLDIRSPGLGDTAMYLCATSRGTGRAGNTIYFGEGSWLTVV.

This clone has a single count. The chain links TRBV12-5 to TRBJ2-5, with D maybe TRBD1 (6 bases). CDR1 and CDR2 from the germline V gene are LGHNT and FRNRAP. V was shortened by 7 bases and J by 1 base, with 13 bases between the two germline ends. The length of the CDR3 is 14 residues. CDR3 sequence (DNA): TGTGCTAGTGCTCCGACAGGCCTCCAAGAGACCCAGTACTTC. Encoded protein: CASAPTGLQETQYF.

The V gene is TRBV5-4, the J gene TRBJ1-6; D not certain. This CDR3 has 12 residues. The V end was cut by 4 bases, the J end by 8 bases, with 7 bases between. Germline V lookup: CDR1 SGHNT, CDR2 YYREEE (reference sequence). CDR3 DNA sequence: TGTGCCAGCAGCCGGGAGCATTCACCCCTCCACTTT. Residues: CASSREHSPLHF.

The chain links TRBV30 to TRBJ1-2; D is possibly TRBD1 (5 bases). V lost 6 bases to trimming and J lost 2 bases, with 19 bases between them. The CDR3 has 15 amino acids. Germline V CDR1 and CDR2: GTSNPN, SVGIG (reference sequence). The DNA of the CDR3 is TGTGCCTGCCAGACAGTCCGCGCGGGGAACTATGGCTACACCTTC. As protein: CACQTVRAGNYGYTF.

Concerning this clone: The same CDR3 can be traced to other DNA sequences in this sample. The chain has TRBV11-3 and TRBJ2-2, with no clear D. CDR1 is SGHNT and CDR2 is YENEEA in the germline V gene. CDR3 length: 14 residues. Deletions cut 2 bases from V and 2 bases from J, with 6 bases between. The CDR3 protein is CASSLRDNTGELFF. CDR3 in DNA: TGTGCCAGCAGCTTAAGGGATAACACCGGGGAGCTGTTTTTT.